This T cell receptor (beta chain) was identified in a study of OX40 agonist ivuxolimab in advanced cancers. Study at large: Dose-escalation patients suffered from hepatocellular carcinoma, melanoma, renal cell or head and neck cancer. General observations from the study: Patients who responded partially at 0.1-3.0 mg/kg showed clonal expansion ranking among the lowest.

The CDR3 sequence is 12 residues long. The V gene's germline CDR1 is SGHDT and CDR2 YYEEEE. The V end lost 3 bases, the J end lost 5 bases, and 9 bases lay between the germline ends. As for this clone: Antigen specificity is unknown.

Clones were sequenced by immunoSEQ multiplex PCR, and TCRdb holds only the in-frame ones, with some missing. The sample records some 50,000 clones, more than 85% being singletons. The sample consisted of CD4+ or CD8+ T cells sorted from blood, taken in a trial of the OX40 agonist ivuxolimab. The receptor was derived from an adult with an advanced solid tumor such as melanoma, head and neck, liver or kidney cancer. The chain couples TRBV5-6 to TRBJ2-7; D remains ambiguous. The CDR3 bases are TGTGCCAGCAGCTGGAGTATGCACGAGCAGTACTTC. Its translation is CASSWSMHEQYF.